The TCR beta chain under discussion was sequenced for a study of cytomegalovirus exposure and HLA in healthy donors (dated 2017 in TCRdb). With respect to the entire study: According to a later analysis, the roughly 120 validation repertoires were produced on the same platform as the roughly 600 repertoires of the first cohort. To predict cytomegalovirus infection status, the study brought together high-throughput TCR immunosequencing, statistical association of individual TCRs with disease status, and machine learning. Besides the first cohort of hundreds of subjects, a separate validation cohort made up of roughly 120 different subjects was used. The study aimed to test whether signatures of past pathogen exposure could be identified by cataloging public T cell receptors. Study-wide findings and limitations: Most TCR sequences were observed very rarely across donors, whereas some public TCRs were present in many individuals. A few of the identified cytomegalovirus-associated TCR beta chains were confirmed in vitro to be specific for cytomegalovirus antigens. A later analysis found that TCRs clustered in the first cohort also tended to co-occur in the roughly 120 validation repertoires, with more than 90% of cluster scores above 0. The authors suggested that the approach could potentially be extended to other disease states and immunological phenotypes. In both the original and validation cohorts, the classifier was reported to diagnose cytomegalovirus status with high specificity and sensitivity. A total of some 180 TCR beta chains were listed by the study as associated with cytomegalovirus. The validation cohort had no HLA typing available for a later analysis, so co-occurrence within that cohort was assessed over all 120 or so repertoires.

Including cysteine and phenylalanine, the CDR3 has 15 amino acids. Left in the record is the CDR3 DNA by itself, 45 bases read in frame from the first base. V is cut back by 1 base and J by 3 bases, with 0 bases in the junction unmatched. CDR1 MGHRA and CDR2 YSYEKL are derived from the germline V gene. About this clone: The specificity of this receptor is unknown. No base quality information exists; no much larger clone differs at one position.

Library method: the immunoSEQ multiplex PCR assay. In the source study's methods: A statistical classification framework was built for diagnosing cytomegalovirus status from the catalog of TCR beta chain sequences. Held by TCRdb, this immuneACCESS table contains in-frame sequences only and omits some clones. Under half of the omission traces to an unresolved V gene where checked; the cause of the rest is unknown. The DNA gave D and trimming, while V, J and clone size come from that table. For this sample the table gives about 220,000 clones, of which approximately 80% were detected only once. The biggest ten clones account for around 15% of the sample. Separate from the approximately 700-subject first cohort, the validation cohort of roughly 110 subjects was the group to which the donors belonged.

This receptor was obtained from a woman aged 25 to 39 in good health and CMV-seropositive. Material: PBMCs. Here the chain combines TRBV4-1 and TRBJ2-2; the central 9 bases match TRBD2. The nucleotide sequence is TGCGCCAGCAGCCAAGGGACTAGCGACACCGGGGAGCTGTTTTTT. This encodes CASSQGTSDTGELFF.